The subject of this entry is one T cell receptor (beta chain). The antigen is not known. This may be a read error, as it is one base from a much larger clone. Scientists amplified the TCR beta CDR3 regions from RNA transcripts. First-round RT-PCR relied on HTBI primers, and a second-round multiplex PCR came next. TCRdb reanalysed the multiplex PCR reads using MiXCR and keeps one entry per CDR3 protein. Found here are over a million distinct CDR3 sequences, 35% to 40% of them singletons; the top ten hold over 8.5%. The data belong to a study of Graves' ophthalmopathy and Graves' hyperthyroidism. Study background: Cases classed as stable hyperthyroidism had no ophthalmopathy within 18 months of follow-up. Study-wide points: Thyroid clonotypes that were expanded above 0.001 frequency mostly also appeared in blood.

The germline CDR1 and CDR2 sequences are SGHAT and FQNNGV. V was cut by 2 bases and J by 2 bases, with 9 bases left in between. The CDR3 is 14 amino acids. Sequenced: peripheral blood or thyroid tissue (not recorded which). This TCR was sampled from an adult man with Graves' hyperthyroidism. The V gene is TRBV11-2, the J gene TRBJ1-1; tentative D call: TRBD1 (6 bases). This chain's CDR3 is CASSLMGANTEAFF. The CDR3 region has the DNA TGTGCCAGCAGCTTAATGGGGGCCAACACTGAAGCTTTCTTT. The full variable domain, its missing parts supplied by reference TRBV11-2 and TRBJ1-1, is EAGVAQSPRYKIIEKRQSVAFWCNPISGHATLYWYQQILGQGPKLLIQFQNNGVVDDSQLPKDRFSAERLKGVDSTLKIQPAKLEDSAVYLCASSLMGANTEAFFGQGTRLTVV.